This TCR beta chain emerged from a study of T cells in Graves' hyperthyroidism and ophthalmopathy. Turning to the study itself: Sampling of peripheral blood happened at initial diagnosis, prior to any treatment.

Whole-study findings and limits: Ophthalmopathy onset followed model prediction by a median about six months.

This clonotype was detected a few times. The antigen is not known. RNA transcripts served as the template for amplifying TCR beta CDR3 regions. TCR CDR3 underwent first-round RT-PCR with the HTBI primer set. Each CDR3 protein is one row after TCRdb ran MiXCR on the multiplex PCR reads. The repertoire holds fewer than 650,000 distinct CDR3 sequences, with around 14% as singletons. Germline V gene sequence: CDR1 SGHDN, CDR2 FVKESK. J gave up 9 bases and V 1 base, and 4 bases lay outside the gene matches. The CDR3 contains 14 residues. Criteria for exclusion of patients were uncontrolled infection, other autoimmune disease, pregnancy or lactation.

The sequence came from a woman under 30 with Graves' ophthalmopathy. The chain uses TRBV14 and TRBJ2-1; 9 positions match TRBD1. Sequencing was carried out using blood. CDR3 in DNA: TGTGCCAGCAGCCAAGTTACAGGGGGCAGTGAGCAGTTCTTC. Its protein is CASSQVTGGSEQFF.